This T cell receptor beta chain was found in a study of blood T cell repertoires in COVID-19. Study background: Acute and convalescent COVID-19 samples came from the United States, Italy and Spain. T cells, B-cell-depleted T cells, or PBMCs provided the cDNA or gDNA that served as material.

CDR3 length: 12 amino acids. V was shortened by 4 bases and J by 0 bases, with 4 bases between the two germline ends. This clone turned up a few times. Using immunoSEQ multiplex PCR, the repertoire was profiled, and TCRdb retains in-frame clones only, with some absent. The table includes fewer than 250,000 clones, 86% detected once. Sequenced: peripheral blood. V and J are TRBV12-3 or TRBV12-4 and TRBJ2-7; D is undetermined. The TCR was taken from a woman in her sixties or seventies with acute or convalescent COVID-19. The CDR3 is CASSSSSYEQYF. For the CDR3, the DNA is TGTGCCAGCAGTTCTTCCTCCTACGAGCAGTACTTC.